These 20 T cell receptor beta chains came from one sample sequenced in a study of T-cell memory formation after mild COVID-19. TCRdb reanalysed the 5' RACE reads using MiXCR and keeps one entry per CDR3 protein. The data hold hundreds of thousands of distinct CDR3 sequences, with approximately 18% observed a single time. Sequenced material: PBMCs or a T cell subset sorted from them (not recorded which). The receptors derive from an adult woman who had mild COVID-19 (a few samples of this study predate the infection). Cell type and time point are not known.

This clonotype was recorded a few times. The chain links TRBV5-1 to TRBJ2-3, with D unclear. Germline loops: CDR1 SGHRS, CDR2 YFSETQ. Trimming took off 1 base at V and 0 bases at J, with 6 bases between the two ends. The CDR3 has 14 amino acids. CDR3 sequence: CASSLLVSTDTQYF. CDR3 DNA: TGCGCCAGCAGCTTGTTAGTCAGCACAGATACGCAGTATTTT.

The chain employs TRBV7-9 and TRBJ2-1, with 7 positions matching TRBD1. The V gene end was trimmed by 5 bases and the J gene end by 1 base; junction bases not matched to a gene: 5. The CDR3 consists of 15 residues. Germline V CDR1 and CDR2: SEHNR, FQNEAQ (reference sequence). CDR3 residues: CASSGTATSYNEQFF. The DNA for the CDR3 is TGTGCCAGCAGCGGGACAGCCACGTCCTACAATGAGCAGTTCTTC.

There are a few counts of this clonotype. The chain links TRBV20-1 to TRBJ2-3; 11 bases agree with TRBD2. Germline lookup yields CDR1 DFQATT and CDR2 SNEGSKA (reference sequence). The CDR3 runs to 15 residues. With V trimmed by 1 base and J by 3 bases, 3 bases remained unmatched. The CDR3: CSARVPSGRTDTQYF. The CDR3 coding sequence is TGCAGTGCTAGAGTGCCTAGCGGGAGGACAGATACGCAGTATTTT.

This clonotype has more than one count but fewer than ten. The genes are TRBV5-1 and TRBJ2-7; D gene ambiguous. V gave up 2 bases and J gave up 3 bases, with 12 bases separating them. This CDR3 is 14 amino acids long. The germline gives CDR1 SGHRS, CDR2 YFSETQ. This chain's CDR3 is CASSFRDTNYEQYF. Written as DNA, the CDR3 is TGCGCCAGCAGCTTCCGTGACACGAACTACGAGCAGTACTTC.

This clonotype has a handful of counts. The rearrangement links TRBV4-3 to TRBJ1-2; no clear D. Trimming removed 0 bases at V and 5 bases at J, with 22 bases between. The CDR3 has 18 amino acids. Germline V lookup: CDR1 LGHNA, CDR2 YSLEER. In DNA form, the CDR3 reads TGCGCCAGCAGCCAAGATTCCGGAGTTTACAAGACGTCTTATGGCTACACCTTC. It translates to CASSQDSGVYKTSYGYTF.

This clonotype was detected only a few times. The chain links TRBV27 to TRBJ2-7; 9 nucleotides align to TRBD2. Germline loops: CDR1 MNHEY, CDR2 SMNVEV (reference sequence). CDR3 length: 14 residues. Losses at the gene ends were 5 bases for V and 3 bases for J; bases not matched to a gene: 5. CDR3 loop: CASSSGGTNYEQYF. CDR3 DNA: TGTGCCAGCAGTAGCGGGGGGACCAACTACGAGCAGTACTTC.

The DNA of the CDR3 is TGCGCCAGCAGCCAAGATATTCTCGACACCTACGAGCAGTACTTC. Translating it yields CASSQDILDTYEQYF. The chain uses TRBV4-3 and TRBJ2-7, with D uncertain. The CDR3 extends over 15 amino acids. The germline gives CDR1 LGHNA, CDR2 YSLEER. Trimming shortened V by 0 bases and J by 2 bases, and 11 bases separated the two germline ends.

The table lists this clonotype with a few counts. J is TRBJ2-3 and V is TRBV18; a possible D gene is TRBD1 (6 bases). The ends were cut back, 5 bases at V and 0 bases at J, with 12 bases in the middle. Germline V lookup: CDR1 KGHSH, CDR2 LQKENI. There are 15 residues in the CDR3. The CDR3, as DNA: TGTGCCAGCTCATATGGACAGAGAAGCACAGATACGCAGTATTTT. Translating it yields CASSYGQRSTDTQYF. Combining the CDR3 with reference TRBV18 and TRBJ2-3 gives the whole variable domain NAGVMQNPRHLVRRRGQEARLRCSPMKGHSHVYWYRQLPEEGLKFMVYLQKENIIDESGMPKERFSAEFPKEGPSILRIQQVVRGDSAAYFCASSYGQRSTDTQYFGPGTRLTVL.

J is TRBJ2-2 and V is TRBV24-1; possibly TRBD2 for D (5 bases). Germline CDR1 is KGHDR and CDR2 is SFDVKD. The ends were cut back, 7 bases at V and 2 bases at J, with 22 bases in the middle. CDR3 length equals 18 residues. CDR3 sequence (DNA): TGTGCCACCAGCCGAGGACGAATGGAGCGGATCAACACCGGGGAGCTGTTTTTT. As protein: CATSRGRMERINTGELFF.

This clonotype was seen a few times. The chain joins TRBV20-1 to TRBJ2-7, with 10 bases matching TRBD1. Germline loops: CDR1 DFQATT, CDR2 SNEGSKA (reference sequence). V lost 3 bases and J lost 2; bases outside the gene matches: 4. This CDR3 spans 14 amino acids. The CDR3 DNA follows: TGCAGTGCTAGCCCGGGACAGGGGACCTACGAGCAGTACTTC. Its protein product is CSASPGQGTYEQYF.

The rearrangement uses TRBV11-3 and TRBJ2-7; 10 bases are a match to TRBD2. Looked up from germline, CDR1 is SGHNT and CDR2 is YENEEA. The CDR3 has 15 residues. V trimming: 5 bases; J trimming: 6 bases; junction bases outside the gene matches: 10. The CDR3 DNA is TGTGCCAGCAGCCCCCCTACTAGCGGGGCCCGCGAGCAGTACTTC. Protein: CASSPPTSGAREQYF.

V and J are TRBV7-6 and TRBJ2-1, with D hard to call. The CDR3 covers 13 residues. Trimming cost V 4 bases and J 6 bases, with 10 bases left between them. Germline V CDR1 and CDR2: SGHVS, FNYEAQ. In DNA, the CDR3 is TGTGCCAGCAGCTCCAGCCTCGGCAATGAGCAGTTCTTC. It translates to CASSSSLGNEQFF.

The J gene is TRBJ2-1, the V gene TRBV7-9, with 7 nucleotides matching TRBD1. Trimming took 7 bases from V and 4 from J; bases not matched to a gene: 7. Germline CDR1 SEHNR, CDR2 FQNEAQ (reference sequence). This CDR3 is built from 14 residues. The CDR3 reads CASTGQSQYNEQFF. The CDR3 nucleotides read TGTGCCAGCACGGGACAGTCGCAATACAATGAGCAGTTCTTC.

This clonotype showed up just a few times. The CDR3 DNA reads as TGTGCCAGCAGCTTAGTAGAGACCCCCGGCACTGAAGCTTTCTTT. Translation: CASSLVETPGTEAFF. J is TRBJ1-1 and V is TRBV7-6; the D is unclear. Germline V CDR1 and CDR2: SGHVS, FNYEAQ. Trimming removed 1 base from V and 4 bases from J, with 13 bases in between. This CDR3 is 15 amino acids long.

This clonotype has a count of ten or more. The CDR3 is CASSHLETGLAGGAGEQFF. DNA of the CDR3: TGTGCCAGCAGCCATTTAGAGACGGGACTAGCGGGGGGAGCTGGTGAGCAGTTCTTC. The chain carries TRBV7-9 and TRBJ2-1, with 15 nucleotides matching TRBD2. CDR1 and CDR2 (germline): SEHNR, FQNEAQ (reference sequence). The length of the CDR3 is 19 residues. Trimming cost V 5 bases and J 9 bases; bases outside gene matches: 17. The full variable domain, its missing parts supplied by reference TRBV7-9 and TRBJ2-1, is DTGVSQNPRHKITKRGQNVTFRCDPISEHNRLYWYRQTLGQGPEFLTYFQNEAQLEKSRLLSDRFSAERPKGSFSTLEIQRTEQGDSAMYLCASSHLETGLAGGAGEQFFGPGTRLTVL.

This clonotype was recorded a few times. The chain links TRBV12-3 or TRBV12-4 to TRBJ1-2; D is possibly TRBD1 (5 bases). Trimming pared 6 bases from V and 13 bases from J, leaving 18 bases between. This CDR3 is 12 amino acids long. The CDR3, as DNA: TGTGCCAGCAGACCTGCGGACATCCTTTCCACCTTC. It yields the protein CASRPADILSTF.

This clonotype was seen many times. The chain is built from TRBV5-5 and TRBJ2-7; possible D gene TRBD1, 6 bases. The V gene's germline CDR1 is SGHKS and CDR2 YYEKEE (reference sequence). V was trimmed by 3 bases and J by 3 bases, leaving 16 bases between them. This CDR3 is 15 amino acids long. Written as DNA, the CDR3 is TGTGCCAGCAGCTCACCGGGACAAGGCTTCTACGAGCAGTACTTC. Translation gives CASSSPGQGFYEQYF.

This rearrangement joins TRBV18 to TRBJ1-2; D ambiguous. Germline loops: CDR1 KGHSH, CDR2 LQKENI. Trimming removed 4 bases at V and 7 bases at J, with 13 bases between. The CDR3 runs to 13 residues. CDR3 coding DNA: TGTGCCAGCTCACTTCAAGAAGCGGGTGGCTACACCTTC. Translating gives CASSLQEAGGYTF. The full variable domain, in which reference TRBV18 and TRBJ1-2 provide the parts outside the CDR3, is NAGVMQNPRHLVRRRGQEARLRCSPMKGHSHVYWYRQLPEEGLKFMVYLQKENIIDESGMPKERFSAEFPKEGPSILRIQQVVRGDSAAYFCASSLQEAGGYTFGSGTRLTVV.

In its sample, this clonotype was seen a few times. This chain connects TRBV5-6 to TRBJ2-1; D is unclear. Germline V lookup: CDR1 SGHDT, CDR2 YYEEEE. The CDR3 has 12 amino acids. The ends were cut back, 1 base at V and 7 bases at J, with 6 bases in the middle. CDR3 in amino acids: CASSLWTNEQFF. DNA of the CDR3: TGTGCCAGCAGCTTGTGGACGAATGAGCAGTTCTTC.

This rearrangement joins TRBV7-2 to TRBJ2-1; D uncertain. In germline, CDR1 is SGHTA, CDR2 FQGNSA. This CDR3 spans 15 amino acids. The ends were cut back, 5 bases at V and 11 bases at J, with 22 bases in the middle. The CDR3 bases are TGTGCCAGCAGCCAAGAGGCAACCGAGACAATGCAGCAGTTCTTC. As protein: CASSQEATETMQQFF.